This T cell receptor beta chain was sequenced during a study of regulatory T cells in long-lasting Graves disease. iRepertoire HTBI primers and Arm-PCR of CDR3 regions built TCR beta libraries. TCRdb reprocessed the multiplex PCR reads via MiXCR and lists one record per CDR3 protein. The sample lists approximately 380,000 distinct CDR3 sequences; roughly 20% were seen once. CDR3 length: 15 amino acids. The germline CDR1 and CDR2 sequences are SEHNR and FQNEAQ (reference sequence). Time point reported: persistent/refractory GD, antithyroid drugs over 5 years with positive TRAb. RNA isolated from PBMCs was used to make the TCR library. With respect to this clonotype: This clone may be a read error of a much larger clone one base away.

The sequencing here drew on peripheral blood mononuclear cells (PBMCs), taken when the disease was refractory, from a patient treated with antithyroid drugs. The chain is built from TRBV7-9 and TRBJ2-7; 10 bases are a match to TRBD1. The sequence derives from a female donor with Graves disease. This CDR3 is CASSPSGTGVYEQHF. CDR3 bases: TGTGCCAGCAGCCCTTCCGGGACAGGGGTTTACGAGCAGCACTTC.